The rows below give T cell receptor beta chains drawn from one sample of a study of blood T cell repertoires in COVID-19. Sequencing was performed with immunoSEQ multiplex PCR; in TCRdb, only in-frame clones are kept and a portion is missing. The sample shows around 170,000 clones, less than 85% of them seen only once. Sequences were obtained from PBMCs or T cells enriched from blood (not recorded which). The source is a man in his fifties or sixties who had recovered from COVID-19. CDR3s include the opening cysteine and the closing phenylalanine or tryptophan. Some rows mark clone size as missing; the rest say once, few, many or name a class of expanded clone.

TRBV7-2 | . | CASSLQGIANYGYTF
TRBV5-1 | . | CASSWGFGARGYNEQFF
TRBV2 | . | CARGDRLTLTDTQYF
TRBV2 | . | CASSATGMGNQPQHF
TRBV24-1 | . | CATSGGPHSNQPQHF
TRBV28 | . | CASSLLGGDLYEQYF
TRBV29-1 | . | CSVPPDTGVKDTQYF
TRBV7-3 | . | CASARGQGISGANVLTF
TRBV4-3 | . | CASSQGQWNEKLFF
TRBV19 | . | CASSVGGQFNQPQHF
TRBV4-2 | once | CASSQAEGAGNTIYF
TRBV2 | . | CASQGGNNQPQHF
TRBV2 | . | CASSAGTTNEKLFF
TRBV28 | . | CASSYVTDRGYEQYF
TRBV3-1/TRBV3-2 | . | CASSLDGQGLYGYTF
TRBV27 | . | CASFTSGGGSYEQYF
TRBV5-1 | . | CASRPDIQGGNEQYF
TRBV5-4 | . | CASSLPGTGLYEQYF
TRBV4-3 | . | CASSQDRRANQPQHF
TRBV6-6 | . | CASSYRQGVTYGYTF
TRBV11-2 | . | CASSLGEAYEQYF
TRBV18 | . | CASSPTGSSGANVLTF
TRBV2 | . | CASRPGQGNSPLHF
TRBV11-2 | . | CASSLVTGEAFF
TRBV6-6 | . | CASSTSPGPEAFF
TRBV7-3 | . | CASSFTGSAEAFF
TRBV6-5 | . | CASYTGMNTEAFF
TRBV18 | . | CASSRLQDLPFFF
TRBV18 | . | CASSPSTTTSSGNTIYF
TRBV29-1 | . | CSVEDQGNTEAFF
TRBV21-1 | . | CASSKGAGVNSYEQYF
TRBV6-2/TRBV6-3 | . | CASSYSTRTGDYEQYF
TRBV2 | many | CASSKLQGMNQPQHF
TRBV4-3 | . | CASSQDRGASNYGYTF
TRBV7-2 | . | CASSLQGARTADTQYF
TRBV4-2 | . | CASSQGSERGGTGELFF
TRBV6-5 | . | CASSGQAQGTQYF
TRBV6-5 | . | CASSYPMNTEAFF
TRBV24-1 | . | CATSGSTSTDTQYF
TRBV4-1 | . | CASSQAPGQISEQYF
TRBV7-2 | . | CASSPRTGKAPLLSPLHF